Listed here are 30 T cell receptor beta chains from one sample, sequenced in a study of T cell repertoires in aging, cancer and after chemotherapy. Rearranged V-D-J TRB sequences were amplified with a mixed TRB-A/B primer pool. TCRdb processed the multiplex PCR reads anew with MiXCR; each CDR3 protein has one entry. Of fewer than 15,000 distinct CDR3 sequences listed, approximately 30% were seen once; the top ten hold about 9.9%. Amplification of TCR beta used genomic DNA extracted from peripheral blood. Sequences were obtained from blood. These receptor sequences come from a human donor with a blood cancer.

The gene calls are TRBV6-4 and TRBJ2-3; 10 bases map to TRBD1. Trimming took 4 bases from V and 1 from J; bases not matched to a gene: 2. Germline lookup yields CDR1 MRHNA and CDR2 SNTAGT. CDR3 length equals 15 residues. The CDR3 nucleotides read TGTGCCAGCAGTGCCGGGACAGGGGGCACAGATACGCAGTATTTT. It encodes CASSAGTGGTDTQYF.

This chain links TRBV27 with TRBJ1-1; perhaps TRBD1 as D (6 bases). This CDR3 spans 15 amino acids. Germline assignment: CDR1 MNHEY and CDR2 SMNVEV (reference sequence). The germline V and J ends were trimmed by 3 bases and 8 bases, with 19 bases remaining between them. For the CDR3, the DNA is TGTGCCAGCAGTTTTTCAACAGGGAGGGGTTCGGAAGCTTTCTTT. It is translated as CASSFSTGRGSEAFF.

This clonotype is classed as medium-sized. This sequence joins TRBV29-1 and TRBJ2-1; 8 nucleotides agree with TRBD2. Looked up from germline, CDR1 is SQVTM and CDR2 is ANQGSEA. The V gene end was trimmed by 3 bases and the J gene end by 6 bases; junction bases not matched to a gene: 10. The CDR3 spans 15 residues. The DNA of the CDR3 is TGCAGCGTTGACCCCGGGACTAGGGAAGCCAATGAGCAGTTCTTC. The encoded protein is CSVDPGTREANEQFF.

This clonotype was picked up a small number of times. The V call is TRBV7-6, the J call TRBJ1-1, with D maybe TRBD1 (6 bases). The CDR3 consists of 13 residues. Trimming stripped 6 bases from V and 4 bases from J, with 12 bases between. Germline assignment: CDR1 SGHVS and CDR2 FNYEAQ. CDR3 bases: TGTGCCAGCAGAACCAAAGGGGGCACTGAAGCTTTCTTT. Residues: CASRTKGGTEAFF. The full variable domain, its missing parts supplied by reference TRBV7-6 and TRBJ1-1, is GAGVSQSPRYKVTKRGQDVALRCDPISGHVSLYWYRQALGQGPEFLTYFNYEAQQDKSGLPNDRFSAERPEGSISTLTIQRTEQRDSAMYRCASRTKGGTEAFFGQGTRLTVV.

This clonotype occurred a few times. A junction boundary mismatches the germline segment, possibly from a read error. The rearrangement uses TRBV5-6 and TRBJ2-7, with D hard to call. CDR1 is SGHDT, CDR2 YYEEEE, per germline. The CDR3 sequence is 14 residues long. CDR3 sequence reads: CASSSDRSSYEQYF. The DNA of the CDR3 is TGCGCCAGCAGCTCAGACCGGAGCTCCTACGAGCAGTACTTC.

This clonotype was counted a few times. The V and J genes are TRBV6-5 and TRBJ2-2, with D tentatively TRBD1 (5 bases). The V end lost 5 bases, the J end lost 2 bases, and 12 bases lay between the germline ends. The CDR3 spans 15 residues. Germline V gene data show CDR1 as MNHEY and CDR2 as SVGAGI. DNA of the CDR3: TGTGCCAGCAGTCGGACACGACAAAACACCGGGGAGCTGTTTTTT. Protein sequence: CASSRTRQNTGELFF.

This clonotype was counted many times. The chain joins TRBV19 to TRBJ1-1; D unresolved. Germline lookup yields CDR1 LNHDA and CDR2 SQIVND (reference sequence). The V end lost 3 bases, the J end lost 4 bases, and 9 bases lay between the germline ends. The CDR3 sequence is 13 residues long. The CDR3 DNA is TGTGCCAGTAGTATGGCAGAATCCACTGAAGCTTTCTTT. Its translation is CASSMAESTEAFF.

The chain recombines TRBV4-3 with TRBJ2-3; no definite D call. The germline V gene has CDR1 LGHNA and CDR2 YSLEER. V lost 4 bases and J lost 6, with 11 bases in between. The CDR3 loop spans 13 amino acids. CDR3: CASSRLRWDTQYF. In DNA form, the CDR3 reads TGCGCCAGCAGCCGCCTTCGATGGGATACGCAGTATTTT.

Relative to its sample, this clonotype is medium-sized. This chain joins TRBV6-4 and TRBJ2-3; D unclear. V was trimmed by 3 bases and J by 0 bases, leaving 13 bases between them. CDR3 size: 16 residues. Germline V gene lookup returns CDR1 MRHNA and CDR2 SNTAGT. CDR3 region: CASSEIPGSSTDTQYF. CDR3 bases: TGTGCCAGCAGTGAGATCCCCGGTAGCAGCACAGATACGCAGTATTTT.

This chain connects TRBV5-6 to TRBJ1-1; no reliable D call. Trimming left V 4 bases short and J 0 bases short, with 13 bases between. In germline, CDR1 is SGHDT, CDR2 YYEEEE. The CDR3 is made up of 15 amino acids. CDR3 coding DNA: TGTGCCAGCAGCCTGTACAGTTACATGAACACTGAAGCTTTCTTT. Its protein product is CASSLYSYMNTEAFF.

This clonotype has more than one count but fewer than ten. The genes are TRBV7-9 and TRBJ2-7, with TRBD2 identical over 13 bases. V lost 7 bases to trimming and J lost 2 bases; unmatched junction nucleotides: 5. The CDR3 loop spans 15 amino acids. Germline CDR1 and CDR2: SEHNR and FQNEAQ (reference sequence). The CDR3 is CASKLAGGPTYEQYF. CDR3 in DNA: TGTGCCAGCAAACTAGCGGGGGGGCCGACCTACGAGCAGTACTTC.

The chain employs TRBV28 and TRBJ2-7; tentatively, D is TRBD1 or TRBD2 (5 bases each). In germline, CDR1 is MDHEN, CDR2 SYDVKM. The CDR3 covers 12 residues. V lost 3 bases to trimming and J lost 5 bases, with 8 bases between them. The CDR3 DNA sequence: TGTGCCAGCAGTTTCGGGGCGCACGAGCAGTACTTC. It is translated as CASSFGAHEQYF.

About this clonotype: A much bigger clone sits one base away, suggesting this may be a read error. The J gene is TRBJ2-3, the V gene TRBV5-6, with 11 bases identical to TRBD2. With V trimmed by 5 bases and J by 2 bases, 10 bases remained unmatched. CDR1 is SGHDT and CDR2 is YYEEEE in the germline V gene. The CDR3 covers 17 residues. CDR3 in amino acids: CASRPLVAGGPTDTQYF. Written as DNA, the CDR3 is TGTGCCAGCAGGCCCCTGGTAGCGGGAGGGCCCACAGATACGCAGTATTTT. Using reference TRBV5-6 and TRBJ2-3 for the parts outside the CDR3, the full variable domain is DAGVTQSPTHLIKTRGQQVTLRCSPKSGHDTVSWYQQALGQGPQFIFQYYEEEERQRGNFPDRFSGHQFPNYSSELNVNALLLGDSALYLCASRPLVAGGPTDTQYFGPGTRLTVL.

The chain recombines TRBV27 with TRBJ2-3; the D gene is possibly TRBD1 (6 bases). Trimming pared 5 bases from V and 0 bases from J, leaving 15 bases between. The CDR3 spans 16 residues. The germline gives CDR1 MNHEY, CDR2 SMNVEV (reference sequence). CDR3 in amino acids: CASSPDGGWSTDTQYF. As DNA, the CDR3 is TGTGCCAGCAGTCCAGATGGGGGCTGGAGCACAGATACGCAGTATTTT.

This clonotype was counted only a few times. The chain recombines TRBV6-5 with TRBJ1-1; D ambiguous. The CDR3 spans 14 residues. Germline lookup yields CDR1 MNHEY and CDR2 SVGAGI. V dropped 3 bases and J dropped 6 bases, with 14 bases sitting between them. The CDR3 here is CASSYSRGVAEAFF. The CDR3 region has the DNA TGTGCCAGCAGTTATTCCCGGGGTGTCGCTGAAGCTTTCTTT.

The chain combines TRBV24-1 with TRBJ2-2; D call uncertain. The CDR3 covers 13 residues. V was pared by 5 bases and J by 4 bases, with 7 bases between. CDR1 and CDR2 from the germline V gene are KGHDR and SFDVKD. The CDR3: CATSGGSTGELFF. The CDR3 DNA sequence: TGTGCCACCAGTGGGGGTTCCACCGGGGAGCTGTTTTTT.

This clonotype was seen a handful of times. The rearrangement joins TRBV21-1 to TRBJ1-2; TRBD1 is taken as the D call from the table, unchecked against the DNA. TRBV21-1 is an annotated pseudogene. This CDR3 region has 16 residues. The CDR3 sequence: CASSKERRTGIYGYTF. CDR3 nucleotide sequence: TGTGCCAGCAGCAAAGAGCGAAGGACAGGGATCTATGGCTACACCTTC.

This chain joins TRBV12-3 or TRBV12-4 and TRBJ1-5; D unresolved. V gave up 4 bases and J gave up 7 bases, with 14 bases separating them. CDR3 size: 14 residues. The CDR3, as DNA: TGTGCCAGCAGTTCGATCTTGTCAACCCAGCCCCAGCATTTT. Translating it yields CASSSILSTQPQHF.

The rearrangement joins TRBV7-9 to TRBJ1-5; possible D gene TRBD1, 6 bases. CDR3 size: 14 residues. With 5 bases removed from V and 3 bases from J, the gap between germline ends came to 11 bases. The germline V gene has CDR1 SEHNR and CDR2 FQNEAQ (reference sequence). In DNA form, the CDR3 reads TGTGCCAGCAGCACCACAGGGTCCAATCAGCCCCAGCATTTT. Amino acids: CASSTTGSNQPQHF.

Relative to its sample, this clonotype is medium-sized. The chain joins TRBV12-3 or TRBV12-4 to TRBJ2-2; D is tentatively TRBD1 or TRBD2 (5 bases each). CDR3 length: 13 amino acids. Deletions cut 5 bases from V and 5 bases from J, with 9 bases between. CDR3 in DNA: TGTGCCAGCAGTCCAGGGACGACCGGGGAGCTGTTTTTT. Residues: CASSPGTTGELFF.

V gene TRBV5-4 combines with J gene TRBJ2-5; 13 bases agree with TRBD2. V shed 4 bases and J 5 bases; nucleotides not matched to a gene: 5. Germline V gives CDR1 SGHNT, CDR2 YYREEE (reference sequence). CDR3 length: 15 amino acids. The CDR3 DNA is TGTGCCAGCAGCCTAACTAGCGGGGGGGCCGAGACCCAGTACTTC. It yields the protein CASSLTSGGAETQYF.

This chain uses TRBV11-1 with TRBJ2-7; D is unclear. Germline assignment: CDR1 SGHAT and CDR2 FQDESV (reference sequence). V lost 4 bases and J lost 3, with 10 bases in between. This CDR3 has 13 amino acids. The CDR3 DNA reads as TGTGCCAGCAGCTACCTAGGGTACTACGAGCAGTACGTC. Translated, it gives CASSYLGYYEQYV.

The rearrangement uses TRBV20-1 and TRBJ2-2; 13 bases map to TRBD2. V lost 1 base to trimming and J lost 3 bases; unmatched junction nucleotides: 2. The CDR3 is 16 residues long. Germline V lookup: CDR1 DFQATT, CDR2 SNEGSKA (reference sequence). The CDR3 region has the DNA TGCAGTGCTAGAGCTACTAGCGGGGGGGACACCGGGGAGCTGTTTTTT. It yields the protein CSARATSGGDTGELFF.

The chain joins TRBV12-3 or TRBV12-4 to TRBJ1-6; D is unresolved. CDR3 length equals 14 residues. Deletions cut 6 bases from V and 11 bases from J, with 17 bases between. The CDR3 sequence: CASSKTQPLPPLHF. The DNA of the CDR3 is TGTGCCAGCAGCAAGACTCAGCCTCTTCCACCCCTCCACTTT.

The DNA of the CDR3 is TGCGCCAGCAGCCATGAAAGAGGGGTGAACACTGAAGCTTTCTTT. Translating it yields CASSHERGVNTEAFF. This sequence joins TRBV4-3 and TRBJ1-1; D possibly corresponds to TRBD1 (5 bases). Trimming cost V 3 bases and J 0 bases, with 11 bases left between them. Germline V gene data show CDR1 as LGHNA and CDR2 as YSLEER. The CDR3 is made up of 15 amino acids.

J is TRBJ2-1 and V is TRBV6-4, with TRBD2 identical over 13 bases. The J segment lost 5 bases and the V segment lost 5 bases, leaving 3 bases of the junction unmatched. Looked up from germline, CDR1 is MRHNA and CDR2 is SNTAGT. The CDR3 loop spans 15 amino acids. This CDR3 is CASSPGTSGDNEQFF. The CDR3 DNA reads TGTGCCAGCAGTCCCGGGACTAGCGGGGACAATGAGCAGTTCTTC.

This clonotype counts as medium-sized (0.01 to 0.1%). The CDR3 loop reads CSVTFTGLDTEAFF. Written as DNA, the CDR3 is TGCAGCGTTACTTTCACTGGGTTGGACACTGAAGCTTTCTTT. V and J are TRBV29-1 and TRBJ1-1; the D is unclear. Germline CDR1 and CDR2: SQVTM and ANQGSEA. CDR3 length equals 14 residues. Trimming took off 5 bases at V and 3 bases at J, with 16 bases between the two ends. The full variable domain, in which reference TRBV29-1 and TRBJ1-1 provide the parts outside the CDR3, is SAVISQKPSRDICQRGTSLTIQCQVDSQVTMMFWYRQQPGQSLTLIATANQGSEATYESGFVIDKFPISRPNLTFSTLTVSNMSPEDSSIYLCSVTFTGLDTEAFFGQGTRLTVV.

Concerning this clonotype: At one end the junction does not follow the germline gene, possibly because of a read error. The chain joins TRBV4-3 to TRBJ2-3, with 7 bases fitting TRBD2. Germline V CDR1 and CDR2: LGHNA, YSLEER. The CDR3 is 17 amino acids. Written as DNA, the CDR3 is TGTGCCAGCAGCCAACGGTGGGGGGGGGACCACACAGATACGCAGTATTTT. This sequence encodes CASSQRWGGDHTDTQYF.

The rearrangement uses TRBV7-2 and TRBJ2-3; TRBD2 matches at 8 bases. Germline V gene data show CDR1 as SGHTA and CDR2 as FQGNSA. The CDR3 has 14 residues. J gave up 4 bases and V 0 bases, and 0 bases lay outside the gene matches. The CDR3 region is CASSLARGADTQYF. The CDR3 nucleotides read TGTGCCAGCAGCTTAGCGCGGGGGGCAGATACGCAGTATTTT.

This clonotype has at least ten counts. This chain joins TRBV6-2 or TRBV6-3 and TRBJ2-5; 7 bases are shared with TRBD2. The J segment lost 0 bases and the V segment lost 4 bases, leaving 11 bases of the junction unmatched. The germline V gene encodes CDR1 MNHEY and CDR2 SVGEGT. The CDR3 spans 17 residues. CDR3 in DNA: TGTGCCAGCAGTTGGAGACTAGCTAGCGGCTACCAAGAGACCCAGTACTTC. It encodes CASSWRLASGYQETQYF.